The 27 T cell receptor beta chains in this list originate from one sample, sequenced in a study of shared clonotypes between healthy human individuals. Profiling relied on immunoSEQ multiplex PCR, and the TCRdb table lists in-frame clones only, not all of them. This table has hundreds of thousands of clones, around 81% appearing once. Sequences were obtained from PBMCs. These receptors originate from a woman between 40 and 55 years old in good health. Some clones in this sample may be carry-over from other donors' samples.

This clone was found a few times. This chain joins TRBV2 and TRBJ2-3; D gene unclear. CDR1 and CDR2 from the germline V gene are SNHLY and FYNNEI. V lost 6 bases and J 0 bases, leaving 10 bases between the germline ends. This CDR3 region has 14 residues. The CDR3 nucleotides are TGTGCCAGCAGGCCCTGGGCTAGCACAGATACGCAGTATTTT. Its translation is CASRPWASTDTQYF.

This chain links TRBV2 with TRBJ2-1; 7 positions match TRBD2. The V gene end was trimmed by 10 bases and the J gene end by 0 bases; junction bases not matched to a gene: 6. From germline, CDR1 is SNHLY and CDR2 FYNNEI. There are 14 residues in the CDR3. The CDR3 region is CAKSSGSSYNEQFF. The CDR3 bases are TGTGCCAAGTCTAGCGGTAGCTCCTACAATGAGCAGTTCTTC.

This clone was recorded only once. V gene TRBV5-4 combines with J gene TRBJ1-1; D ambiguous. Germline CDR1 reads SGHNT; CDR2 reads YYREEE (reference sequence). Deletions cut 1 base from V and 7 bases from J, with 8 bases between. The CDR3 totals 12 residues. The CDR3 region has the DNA TGTGCCAGCAGCTTGCTTATGGGTGAAGCTTTCTTT. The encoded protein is CASSLLMGEAFF.

CDR3 region: CASSLAALAKNIQYF. The CDR3 DNA reads TGTGCCAGCAGCTTAGCGGCCCTAGCCAAAAACATTCAGTACTTC. The V and J genes are TRBV7-2 and TRBJ2-4; D unclear. This CDR3 region has 15 residues. Trimming stripped 0 bases from V and 0 bases from J, with 6 bases between. In germline, CDR1 is SGHTA, CDR2 FQGNSA. The complete variable domain, with remaining parts taken from reference TRBV7-2 and TRBJ2-4, reads GAGVSQSPSNKVTEKGKDVELRCDPISGHTALYWYRQSLGQGLEFLIYFQGNSAPDKSGLPSDRFSAERTGGSVSTLTIQRTQQEDSAVYLCASSLAALAKNIQYFGAGTRLSVL.

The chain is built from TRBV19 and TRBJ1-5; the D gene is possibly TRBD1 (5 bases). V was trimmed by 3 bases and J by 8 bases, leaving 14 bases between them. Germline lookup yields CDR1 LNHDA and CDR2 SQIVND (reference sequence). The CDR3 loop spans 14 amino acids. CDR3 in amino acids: CASSIPGTQKPQHF. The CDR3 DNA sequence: TGTGCCAGTAGTATTCCGGGGACCCAAAAGCCCCAGCATTTT.

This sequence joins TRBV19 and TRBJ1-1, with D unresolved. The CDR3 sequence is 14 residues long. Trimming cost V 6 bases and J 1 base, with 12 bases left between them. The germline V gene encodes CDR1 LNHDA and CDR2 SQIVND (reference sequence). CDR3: CASSRTIGNTEAFF. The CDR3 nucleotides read TGTGCCAGTAGCCGGACTATAGGGAACACTGAAGCTTTCTTT.

In DNA form, the CDR3 reads TGTGCCAGCAGCTTAGGTCTCCGGGGATGGGAGACCCAGTACTTC. It specifies CASSLGLRGWETQYF. J is TRBJ2-5 and V is TRBV7-8; D possibly corresponds to TRBD2 (5 bases). The CDR3 consists of 15 residues. V lost 1 base and J lost 5, with 14 bases in between. Per germline, CDR1 SGHVS and CDR2 FQNEAQ. Supplemented by reference TRBV7-8 and TRBJ2-5, the full variable domain reads GAGVSQSPRYKVAKRGQDVALRCDPISGHVSLFWYQQALGQGPEFLTYFQNEAQLDKSGLPSDRFFAERPEGSVSTLKIQRTQQEDSAVYLCASSLGLRGWETQYFGPGTRLLVL.

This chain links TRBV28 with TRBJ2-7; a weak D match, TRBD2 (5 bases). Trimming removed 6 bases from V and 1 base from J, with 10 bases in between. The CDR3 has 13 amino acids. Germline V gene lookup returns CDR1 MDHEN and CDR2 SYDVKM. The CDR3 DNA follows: TGTGCCAGCAGACCAAGCGGTTCCTACGAGCAGTACTTC. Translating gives CASRPSGSYEQYF. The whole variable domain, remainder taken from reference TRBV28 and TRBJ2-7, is DVKVTQSSRYLVKRTGEKVFLECVQDMDHENMFWYRQDPGLGLRLIYFSYDVKMKEKGDIPEGYSVSREKKERFSLILESASTNQTSMYLCASRPSGSYEQYFGPGTRLTVT.

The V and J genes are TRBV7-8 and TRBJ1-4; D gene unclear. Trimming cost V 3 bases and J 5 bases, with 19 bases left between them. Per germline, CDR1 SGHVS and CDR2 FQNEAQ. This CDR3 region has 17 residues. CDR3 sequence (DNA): TGTGCCAGCAGCTTTATTCGGGTTGCGGTAGGGAATGAAAAACTGTTTTTT. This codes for CASSFIRVAVGNEKLFF.

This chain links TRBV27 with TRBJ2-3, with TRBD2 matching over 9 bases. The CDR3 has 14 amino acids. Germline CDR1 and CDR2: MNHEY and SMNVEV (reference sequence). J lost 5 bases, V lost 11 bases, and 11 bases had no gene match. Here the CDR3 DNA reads TGTGCCTCAGTTGATAGCGGGAGTGGAGATACGCAGTATTTT. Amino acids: CASVDSGSGDTQYF.

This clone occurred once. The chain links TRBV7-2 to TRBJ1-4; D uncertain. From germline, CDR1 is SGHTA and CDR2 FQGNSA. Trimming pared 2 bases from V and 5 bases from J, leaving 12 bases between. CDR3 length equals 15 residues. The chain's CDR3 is CASSLRGGQNEKLFF. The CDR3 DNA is TGTGCCAGCAGCTTAAGAGGCGGGCAGAATGAAAAACTGTTTTTT.

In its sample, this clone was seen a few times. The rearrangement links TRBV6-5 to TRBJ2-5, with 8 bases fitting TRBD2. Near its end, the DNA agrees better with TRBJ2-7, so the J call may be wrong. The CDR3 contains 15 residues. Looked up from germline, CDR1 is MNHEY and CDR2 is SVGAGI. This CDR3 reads CASRESGRVSYEQYF. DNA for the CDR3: TGTGCCAGCAGAGAAAGCGGGAGAGTCTCCTACGAGCAGTACTTC.

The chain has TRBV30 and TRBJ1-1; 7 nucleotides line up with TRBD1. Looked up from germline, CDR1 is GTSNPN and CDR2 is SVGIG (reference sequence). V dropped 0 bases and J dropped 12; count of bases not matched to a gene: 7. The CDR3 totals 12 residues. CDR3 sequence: CAWSVGTAVPFF. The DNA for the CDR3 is TGTGCCTGGAGTGTGGGGACAGCGGTCCCTTTCTTT.

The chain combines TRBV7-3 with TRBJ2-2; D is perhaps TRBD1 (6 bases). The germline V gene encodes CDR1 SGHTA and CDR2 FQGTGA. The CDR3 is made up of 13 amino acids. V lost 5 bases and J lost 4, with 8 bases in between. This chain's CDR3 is CASSTQGTGELFF. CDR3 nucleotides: TGTGCCAGCAGCACACAGGGCACCGGGGAGCTGTTTTTT.

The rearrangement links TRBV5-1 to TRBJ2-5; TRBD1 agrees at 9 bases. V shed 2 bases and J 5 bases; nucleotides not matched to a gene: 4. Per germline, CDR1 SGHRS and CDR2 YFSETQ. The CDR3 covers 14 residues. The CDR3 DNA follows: TGCGCCAGCAGCTTACAGGGGGCTCGGGAGACCCAGTACTTC. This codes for CASSLQGARETQYF.

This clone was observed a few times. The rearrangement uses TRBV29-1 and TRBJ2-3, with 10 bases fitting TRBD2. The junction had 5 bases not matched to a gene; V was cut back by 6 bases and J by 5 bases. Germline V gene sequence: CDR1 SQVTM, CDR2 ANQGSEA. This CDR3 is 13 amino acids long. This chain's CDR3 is CSVLAGVLDTQYF. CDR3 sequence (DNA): TGCAGCGTGCTAGCGGGAGTGTTAGATACGCAGTATTTT.

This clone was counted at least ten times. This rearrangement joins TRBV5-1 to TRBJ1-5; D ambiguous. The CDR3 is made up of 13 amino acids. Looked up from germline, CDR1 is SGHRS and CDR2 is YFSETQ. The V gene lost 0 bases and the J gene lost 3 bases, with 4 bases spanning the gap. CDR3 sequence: CASSLDPNQPQHF. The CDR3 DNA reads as TGCGCCAGCAGCTTGGACCCCAATCAGCCCCAGCATTTT. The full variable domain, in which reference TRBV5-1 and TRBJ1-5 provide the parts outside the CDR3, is KAGVTQTPRYLIKTRGQQVTLSCSPISGHRSVSWYQQTPGQGLQFLFEYFSETQRNKGNFPGRFSGRQFSNSRSEMNVSTLELGDSALYLCASSLDPNQPQHFGDGTRLSIL.

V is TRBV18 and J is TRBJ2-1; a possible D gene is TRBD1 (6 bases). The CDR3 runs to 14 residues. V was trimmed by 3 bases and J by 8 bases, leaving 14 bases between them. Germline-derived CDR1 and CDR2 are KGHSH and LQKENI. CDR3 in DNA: TGTGCCAGCTCACCGCAGACAGGCGCCGATGAGCAGTTCTTC. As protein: CASSPQTGADEQFF.

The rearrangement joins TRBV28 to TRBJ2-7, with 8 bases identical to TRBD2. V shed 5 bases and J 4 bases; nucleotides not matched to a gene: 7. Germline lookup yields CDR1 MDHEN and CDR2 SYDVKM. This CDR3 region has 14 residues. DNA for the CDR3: TGTGCCAGCAGTATGCCGGGACTAGTATACGAGCAGTACTTC. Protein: CASSMPGLVYEQYF. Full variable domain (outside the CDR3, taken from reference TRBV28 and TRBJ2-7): DVKVTQSSRYLVKRTGEKVFLECVQDMDHENMFWYRQDPGLGLRLIYFSYDVKMKEKGDIPEGYSVSREKKERFSLILESASTNQTSMYLCASSMPGLVYEQYFGPGTRLTVT.

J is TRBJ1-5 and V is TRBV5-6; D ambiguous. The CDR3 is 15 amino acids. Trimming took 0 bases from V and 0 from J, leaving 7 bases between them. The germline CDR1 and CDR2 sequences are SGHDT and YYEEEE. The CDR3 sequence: CASSLEAASNQPQHF. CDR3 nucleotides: TGTGCCAGCAGCTTGGAGGCAGCTAGCAATCAGCCCCAGCATTTT.

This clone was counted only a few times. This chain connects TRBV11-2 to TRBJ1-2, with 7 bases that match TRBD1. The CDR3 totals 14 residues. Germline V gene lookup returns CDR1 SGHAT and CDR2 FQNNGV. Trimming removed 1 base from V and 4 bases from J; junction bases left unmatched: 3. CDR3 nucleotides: TGTGCCAGCAGCTTAGGGCAGGGGGGCTATGGCTACACCTTC. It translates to CASSLGQGGYGYTF.

This CDR3 is CASRRQGQETQYF. CDR3 sequence (DNA): TGCGCCAGCAGAAGACAGGGTCAAGAGACCCAGTACTTC. V and J are TRBV5-1 and TRBJ2-5; 7 nucleotides agree with TRBD1. Germline V CDR1 and CDR2: SGHRS, YFSETQ. The CDR3 sequence is 13 residues long. The J segment lost 2 bases and the V segment lost 5 bases, leaving 3 bases of the junction unmatched.

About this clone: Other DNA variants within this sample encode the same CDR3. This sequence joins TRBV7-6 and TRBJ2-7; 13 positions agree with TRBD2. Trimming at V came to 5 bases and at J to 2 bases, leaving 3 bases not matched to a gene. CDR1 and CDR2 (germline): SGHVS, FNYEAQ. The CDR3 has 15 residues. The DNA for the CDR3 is TGTGCCAGCAGCCTGGGGACTAGCGGGACCTACGAGCAGTACTTC. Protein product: CASSLGTSGTYEQYF.

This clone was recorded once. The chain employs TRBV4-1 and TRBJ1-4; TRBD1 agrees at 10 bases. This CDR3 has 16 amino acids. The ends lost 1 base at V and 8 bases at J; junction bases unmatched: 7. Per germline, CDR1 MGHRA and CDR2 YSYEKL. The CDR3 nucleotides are TGCGCCAGCAGCCAAGCAGGTGACAGGGGGCGGGAAAAACTGTTTTTT. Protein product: CASSQAGDRGREKLFF.

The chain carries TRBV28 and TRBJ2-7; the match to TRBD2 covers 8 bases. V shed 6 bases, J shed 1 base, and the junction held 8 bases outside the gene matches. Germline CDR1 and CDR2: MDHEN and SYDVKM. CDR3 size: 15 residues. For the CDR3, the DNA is TGTGCCAGCAGCGGGGGGGACACCCTATCCTACGAGCAGTACTTC. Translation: CASSGGDTLSYEQYF.

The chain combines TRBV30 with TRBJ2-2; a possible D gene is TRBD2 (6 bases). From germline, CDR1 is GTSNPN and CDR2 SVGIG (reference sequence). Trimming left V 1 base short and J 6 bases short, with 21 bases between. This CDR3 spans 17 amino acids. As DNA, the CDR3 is TGTGCCTGGAGTGATCCGGGACTCCCGGCCTCAGCCGGGGAGCTGTTTTTT. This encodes CAWSDPGLPASAGELFF.

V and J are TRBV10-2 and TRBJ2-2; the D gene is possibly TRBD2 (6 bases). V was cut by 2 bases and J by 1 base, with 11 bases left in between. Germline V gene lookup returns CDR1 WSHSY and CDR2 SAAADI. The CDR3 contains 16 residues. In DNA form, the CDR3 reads TGCGCCAGCAGTGAGGGGCGGGAACTGAACACCGGGGAGCTGTTTTTT. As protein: CASSEGRELNTGELFF.